One sample yielded the 26 T cell receptor beta chains listed below, sequenced in a study of T-cell reconstitution after alpha-beta-depleted transplantation in children. The TCRbeta library was prepared with unique molecular identifiers. A single record per CDR3 protein comes from TCRdb applying MiXCR to the PCR reads. Found here are 700,000 or so distinct CDR3 sequences, roughly 13% of them singletons; the top ten hold 0.79%. The input for sequencing was PBMCs, taken before TCRalphabeta/CD19-depleted stem cell transplant. The receptors here all came from a girl aged 2-10 years with congenital amegakaryocytic thrombocytopenia, due to receive a stem cell transplant.

This clonotype was observed at least ten times. The chain employs TRBV29-1 and TRBJ1-2; 7 bases line up with TRBD1. Germline V gene lookup returns CDR1 SQVTM and CDR2 ANQGSEA. The V segment lost 5 bases and the J segment 6 bases; nucleotides outside the gene matches: 12. The CDR3 loop spans 14 amino acids. The DNA of the CDR3 is TGCAGCGTTTGGACGCAGGGGGTTACCAATGGCTACACCTTC. It codes for CSVWTQGVTNGYTF.

This chain connects TRBV10-2 to TRBJ1-1, with D unclear. From germline, CDR1 is WSHSY and CDR2 SAAADI. The CDR3 runs to 12 residues. The V end lost 0 bases, the J end lost 13 bases, and 12 bases lay between the germline ends. This CDR3 reads CASSESPFECFF. The CDR3 DNA reads TGCGCCAGCAGTGAGTCCCCATTCGAGTGTTTCTTT.

This clonotype turned up a few times. The V gene is TRBV20-1, the J gene TRBJ1-5; TRBD1 might be the D (5 bases). The ends were cut back, 3 bases at V and 6 bases at J, with 18 bases in the middle. This CDR3 is built from 15 residues. Germline V gene sequence: CDR1 DFQATT, CDR2 SNEGSKA (reference sequence). DNA for the CDR3: TGCAGTGCTAGCCTCCCCGACAGACCCGGTCAGCCCCAGCATTTT. The encoded protein is CSASLPDRPGQPQHF.

V and J are TRBV19 and TRBJ2-7; D is uncertain. V lost 4 bases to trimming and J lost 4 bases, with 11 bases between them. The CDR3 runs 13 residues. Germline lookup yields CDR1 LNHDA and CDR2 SQIVND (reference sequence). As DNA, the CDR3 is TGTGCCAGTAGTAGGTTGGGGAAATACGAGCAGTACTTC. It is translated as CASSRLGKYEQYF.

In its sample, this clonotype was seen many times. This chain connects TRBV29-1 to TRBJ2-6; TRBD2 aligns across 8 bases. In germline, CDR1 is SQVTM, CDR2 ANQGSEA. The V segment lost 6 bases and the J segment 13 bases; nucleotides outside the gene matches: 14. CDR3 length equals 14 residues. CDR3 coding DNA: TGCAGCGTGGCGGACAGCGAGGGCGGGGGGGTCCTGACTTTC. Translation: CSVADSEGGGVLTF.

This chain uses TRBV14 with TRBJ2-1; the D gene is possibly TRBD2 (6 bases). Deletions cut 4 bases from V and 6 bases from J, with 22 bases between. Germline values: CDR1 SGHDN, CDR2 FVKESK. The CDR3 contains 17 residues. CDR3 coding DNA: TGTGCCAGCAGCCCTACCCCGGGACTCAGGCACATCAATGAGCAGTTCTTC. Protein: CASSPTPGLRHINEQFF.

This clonotype was seen a handful of times. The rearrangement links TRBV18 to TRBJ2-7; TRBD2 matches 8 bases. J gave up 2 bases and V 1 base, and 7 bases lay outside the gene matches. Germline-derived CDR1 and CDR2 are KGHSH and LQKENI. The CDR3 consists of 16 residues. The CDR3: CASSPRPGLDAYEQYF. The CDR3 region has the DNA TGTGCCAGCTCACCACGCCCGGGACTAGACGCCTACGAGCAGTACTTC. Together with reference TRBV18 and TRBJ2-7, the CDR3 gives the full variable domain: NAGVMQNPRHLVRRRGQEARLRCSPMKGHSHVYWYRQLPEEGLKFMVYLQKENIIDESGMPKERFSAEFPKEGPSILRIQQVVRGDSAAYFCASSPRPGLDAYEQYFGPGTRLTVT.

This clonotype was seen ten or more times. The CDR3 protein is CASSLEWRGQGITPLHF. The CDR3 DNA reads TGCGCCAGCAGCTTGGAGTGGCGTGGACAGGGGATTACACCCCTCCACTTT. The V call is TRBV5-1, the J call TRBJ1-6; 9 positions agree with TRBD1. After removal of 0 bases from V and 11 bases from J, the junction contained 12 bases not matched to a gene. The CDR3 sequence is 17 residues long. Germline V gene sequence: CDR1 SGHRS, CDR2 YFSETQ.

This clonotype was picked up a small number of times. DNA for the CDR3: TGTGCCACCAGTGATTCCAGGGGGGTTGAAGAGACCCAGTACTTC. Protein product: CATSDSRGVEETQYF. V gene TRBV24-1 combines with J gene TRBJ2-5, with a tentative D call TRBD1 (7 bases). This CDR3 region has 15 residues. V lost 2 bases and J lost 3, with 12 bases in between. Germline CDR1 and CDR2: KGHDR and SFDVKD.

This clonotype came up once. J is TRBJ2-1 and V is TRBV14, with D possibly being TRBD1 or TRBD2 (5 bases each). V dropped 0 bases and J dropped 4 bases, with 13 bases sitting between them. Germline values: CDR1 SGHDN, CDR2 FVKESK. This CDR3 is 16 amino acids long. The CDR3 region is CASSQDWIGTYNEQFF. In nucleotides, the CDR3 is TGTGCCAGCAGCCAAGATTGGATCGGGACGTACAATGAGCAGTTCTTC.

This clonotype occurred a few times. The rearrangement links TRBV29-1 to TRBJ1-2; D remains unclear. Germline CDR1 is SQVTM and CDR2 is ANQGSEA. Trimming took off 1 base at V and 7 bases at J, with 7 bases between the two ends. This CDR3 has 11 residues. CDR3 bases: TGCAGCGTTGAAGGAATGGCTGGCTACACCTTC. This codes for CSVEGMAGYTF.

The rearrangement uses TRBV28 and TRBJ1-2; D ambiguous. Trimming shortened V by 7 bases and J by 2 bases, and 17 bases separated the two germline ends. CDR1 is MDHEN, CDR2 SYDVKM, per germline. The CDR3 length is 15 residues. The CDR3 sequence: CASTLPGRRNYGYTF. The CDR3 DNA reads as TGTGCCAGCACCCTTCCGGGGAGGAGGAACTATGGCTACACCTTC.

The chain uses TRBV5-1 and TRBJ2-3; maybe TRBD2 (5 bases). Trimming took off 3 bases at V and 8 bases at J, with 13 bases between the two ends. This CDR3 has 13 amino acids. Germline CDR1 and CDR2: SGHRS and YFSETQ. The CDR3, as DNA: TGCGCCAGCAGCTGGAAGGGAGAGGGTACGCAGTATTTT. It translates to CASSWKGEGTQYF.

The table lists this clonotype with a few counts. The chain couples TRBV12-3 or TRBV12-4 to TRBJ2-1; D may be TRBD1 (6 bases). The CDR3 sequence is 14 residues long. Trimming cost V 2 bases and J 9 bases, with 14 bases left between them. CDR3 DNA: TGTGCCAGCAGTTTAAGTCAGGGGAAGGTTGAGCAGTTCTTC. Encoded protein: CASSLSQGKVEQFF.

At least ten counts were recorded for this clonotype. This chain joins TRBV7-9 and TRBJ2-2, with a tentative D call TRBD2 (6 bases). V was clipped by 10 bases and J by 0 bases, with 12 bases between them. CDR3 size: 14 residues. From germline, CDR1 is SEHNR and CDR2 FQNEAQ (reference sequence). The CDR3 spells CANPSDPNTGELFF. The CDR3 DNA reads TGTGCCAACCCTAGCGACCCGAACACCGGGGAGCTGTTTTTT.

V is TRBV12-3 or TRBV12-4 and J is TRBJ2-1; 11 bases are shared with TRBD2. The trim removed 11 bases at V and 6 bases at J, leaving 21 bases unmatched. The length of the CDR3 is 18 residues. This chain's CDR3 is CAFSLLLTSGISRNEQFF. In nucleotides, the CDR3 is TGTGCCTTCAGTTTATTGTTGACTAGCGGGATATCGCGCAATGAGCAGTTCTTC.

This clonotype has only a few counts. The V and J genes are TRBV30 and TRBJ1-1, with a weak D call TRBD1 (5 bases). V lost 5 bases and J 4 bases, leaving 11 bases between the germline ends. Per the germline V gene, CDR1 is GTSNPN and CDR2 is SVGIG (reference sequence). The length of the CDR3 is 12 residues. CDR3 region: CAWGGWGTEAFF. The CDR3, as DNA: TGTGCCTGGGGGGGGTGGGGCACTGAAGCTTTCTTT.

With respect to this clonotype: A much larger clone lies one base from this, so it may be a read error. The missing conserved phenylalanine or tryptophan at the end of this CDR3 makes a read error likely. This rearrangement joins TRBV7-9 to TRBJ2-7, with 7 bases matching TRBD2. The V and J ends lost 3 bases and 10 bases, in that order; junction bases with no gene match: 9. The CDR3 has 13 residues. Per germline, CDR1 SEHNR and CDR2 FQNEAQ (reference sequence). CDR3 region: CASSFGPSGTQYS. The CDR3 DNA is TGTGCCAGCAGCTTCGGGCCAAGCGGGACTCAGTACTCC.

This clonotype was found many times. The rearrangement uses TRBV7-8 and TRBJ1-4, with 9 bases that match TRBD1. Losses at the gene ends were 8 bases for V and 0 bases for J; bases not matched to a gene: 13. CDR1 is SGHVS, CDR2 FQNEAQ, per germline. The CDR3 is 18 residues long. The DNA for the CDR3 is TGTGCCAGCGGACGGACAGGGGTCGAGCTAACAACTAATGAAAAACTGTTTTTT. Protein sequence: CASGRTGVELTTNEKLFF.

The sample holds many counts of this clonotype. This chain links TRBV6-1 with TRBJ1-2; no clear D gene. The V end lost 10 bases, the J end lost 3 bases, and 24 bases lay between the germline ends. CDR3 length: 16 amino acids. Per the germline V gene, CDR1 is MNHNS and CDR2 is SASEGT. DNA of the CDR3: TGTGCCATACCTGCCCCGGACGCCCGTGCGTACTATGGCTACACCTTC. Translated, it gives CAIPAPDARAYYGYTF.

This clonotype has ten or more counts. V usage is TRBV5-5 and J usage is TRBJ2-2; D is possibly TRBD1 (5 bases). Deletions cut 0 bases from V and 2 bases from J, with 11 bases between. The CDR3 is 16 amino acids. Germline loops: CDR1 SGHKS, CDR2 YYEKEE (reference sequence). The CDR3 DNA follows: TGTGCCAGCAGCTTGGGGTGGACAAAAAACACCGGGGAGCTGTTTTTT. Translation gives CASSLGWTKNTGELFF. Full variable domain (rest looked up from reference TRBV5-5 and TRBJ2-2): DAGVTQSPTHLIKTRGQQVTLRCSPISGHKSVSWYQQVLGQGPQFIFQYYEKEERGRGNFPDRFSARQFPNYSSELNVNALLLGDSALYLCASSLGWTKNTGELFFGEGSRLTVL.

The V and J genes are TRBV5-1 and TRBJ2-1, with D tentatively TRBD2 (6 bases). This CDR3 comprises 17 residues. V gave up 0 bases and J gave up 1 base, with 14 bases separating them. Germline V gives CDR1 SGHRS, CDR2 YFSETQ. The CDR3 sequence: CASSLGPTRGSYNEQFF. The DNA for the CDR3 is TGCGCCAGCAGCTTGGGCCCGACTAGAGGTTCCTACAATGAGCAGTTCTTC.

V is TRBV30 and J is TRBJ2-1; perhaps D is TRBD1 or TRBD2 (6 bases each). The CDR3 loop spans 14 amino acids. The germline gives CDR1 GTSNPN, CDR2 SVGIG (reference sequence). The CDR3 DNA is TGTGGGTGCTCCATCCAGTGGGGGGCAGCTGAGCAGTTCTTC. The encoded protein is CGCSIQWGAAEQFF.

The V gene is TRBV7-9, the J gene TRBJ1-4; D is unresolved. V was clipped by 2 bases and J by 5 bases, with 6 bases between them. The CDR3 runs to 13 residues. Germline V gene data show CDR1 as SEHNR and CDR2 as FQNEAQ (reference sequence). This CDR3 reads CASSLTENEKLFF. DNA for the CDR3: TGTGCCAGCAGCTTAACAGAGAATGAAAAACTGTTTTTT. Variable domain in full (rest from reference TRBV7-9 and TRBJ1-4): DTGVSQNPRHKITKRGQNVTFRCDPISEHNRLYWYRQTLGQGPEFLTYFQNEAQLEKSRLLSDRFSAERPKGSFSTLEIQRTEQGDSAMYLCASSLTENEKLFFGSGTQLSVL.

The table lists this clonotype with a few counts. This chain uses TRBV5-1 with TRBJ1-1, with 11 bases that match TRBD1. Unmatched junction bases numbered 9, after V lost 4 bases and J lost 4 bases. The CDR3 is 16 amino acids. In germline, CDR1 is SGHRS, CDR2 YFSETQ. The CDR3 nucleotides read TGCGCCAGCAGCAACCGGGACAGGGGGGTTGGCACTGAAGCTTTCTTT. Translation gives CASSNRDRGVGTEAFF.

This clonotype was seen repeatedly, ten times or more. This rearrangement joins TRBV29-1 to TRBJ1-1; D gene unclear. Per germline, CDR1 SQVTM and CDR2 ANQGSEA. The CDR3 is 11 residues long. Trimming removed 4 bases from V and 8 bases from J, with 11 bases in between. DNA of the CDR3: TGCAGCGTTGTTAGACAACAAGAAGCTTTCTTT. Its protein product is CSVVRQQEAFF. The whole variable domain, filled in from reference TRBV29-1 and TRBJ1-1, reads SAVISQKPSRDICQRGTSLTIQCQVDSQVTMMFWYRQQPGQSLTLIATANQGSEATYESGFVIDKFPISRPNLTFSTLTVSNMSPEDSSIYLCSVVRQQEAFFGQGTRLTVV.